This T cell receptor (beta chain) was obtained from a study of T cells expressing NK-cell markers. Overall study context: Seven sequenced donors out of eight were HCMV-seropositive, one seronegative.

Overall study results and limits: These same clonotypes (in several donors) also led the CD3+CD56-NKG2C+ fraction.

Germline CDR1 is SQVTM and CDR2 is ANQGSEA. This CDR3 spans 14 amino acids. Concerning this clonotype: As yet, its antigen is unknown.

Generation of TCR beta cDNA was performed by 5'RACE template switching incorporating UMIs. TCRdb reprocessed the 5' RACE reads and reports one entry per CDR3 protein, with no DNA. The listing records 400,000 to 450,000 distinct CDR3 sequences. This TCR came from a woman between 18 and 70 years old in good health. Specimen: blood T cells: a sorted CD56 or NKG2C T cell subset, CD4+ or CD8+ T cells, or bulk PBMC T cells (not recorded which). The chain combines TRBV29-1 with TRBJ1-2; the TCRdb call, TRBD1, lacks DNA for checking. The CDR3 loop reads CSVEEPRGRRGYTF.